This TCR beta chain was identified during a study of breast tumors, draining lymph nodes, adjacent tissues. Axillary draining lymph nodes of breast cancer patients supplied the node samples. Between the trimmed V and J ends, which lost 2 bases and 0 bases, there was a span of 5 bases. Per germline, CDR1 SQVTM and CDR2 ANQGSEA. The CDR3 contains 13 residues. This clonotype appeared many times. Its cognate antigen is unknown. Study conclusions and caveats: Luminal-like breast cancer showed significantly higher tumor–nontumor repertoire similarity than basal-like. Findings are consistent with lymph node origin and intratumoral expansion of most tumor T cells.

A single record per CDR3 protein comes from TCRdb applying MiXCR to the multiplex PCR reads. This sample has under 150,000 distinct CDR3 sequences, with about 20% found just once. The sequencing input was axillary lymph node tissue. The chain couples TRBV29-1 to TRBJ2-1; D not resolved. The receptor's source is a female donor with breast cancer. Some clones in this sample may be carry-over from other donors' samples. The CDR3 DNA follows: TGCAGCGTTGAACAGAACTCCTACAATGAGCAGTTCTTC. Translating gives CSVEQNSYNEQFF.